These 31 T cell receptor beta chains originate from one sample sequenced in a study of vaccination effects on CD4 cells after COVID-19 (dated by TCRdb to 2022 to 2024). The receptor library was made with the immunoSEQ multiplex PCR assay. Imported from immuneACCESS, the table was reduced by TCRdb to in-frame sequences with V and J called. These copies leave out some clones; in studies compared against another copy, an unresolved V gene accounts for under half, and the cause of the remainder is not known. Within this sample are tens of thousands of clones, with 74% of them counted one time only. About 5.4% of the sample belongs to the ten largest clones. After more than nine days of culture, CD4+ T cells were isolated with the EasySep CD4+ T cell isolation kit. Convalescent patients had PCR-confirmed SARS-CoV-2 infection between March and December 2020, before Alpha, Beta and Delta variants emerged in the United States. Each participant received two doses of an mRNA SARS-CoV-2 vaccine, either BNT162b2 or mRNA-1273.

Their antigens are not known. Here the sequenced sample was CD4+ T cells from PBMCs cultured without peptide, taken after COVID-19 vaccination. The origin of the receptors is a human donor who had a prior SARS-CoV-2 infection.

Here the CDR3 reads CASRLLGGGPEEKLFF. CDR3 nucleotides: TGCGCCAGCAGGTTGTTGGGGGGAGGTCCGGAGGAAAAACTGTTTTTT. This rearrangement joins TRBV5-1 to TRBJ1-4; weak D call: TRBD1 (5 bases). V lost 5 bases and J lost 8, with 22 bases in between. Germline values: CDR1 SGHRS, CDR2 YFSETQ. This CDR3 comprises 16 residues. Full variable domain (missing parts from reference TRBV5-1 and TRBJ1-4): KAGVTQTPRYLIKTRGQQVTLSCSPISGHRSVSWYQQTPGQGLQFLFEYFSETQRNKGNFPGRFSGRQFSNSRSEMNVSTLELGDSALYLCASRLLGGGPEEKLFFGSGTQLSVL.

This rearrangement joins TRBV19 to TRBJ2-1, with D uncertain. Trimming cost V 4 bases and J 7 bases, with 8 bases left between them. The CDR3 contains 12 residues. In germline, CDR1 is LNHDA, CDR2 SQIVND (reference sequence). CDR3 DNA: TGTGCCAGTAGTAAGCAAGTAAATGAGCAGTTCTTC. As protein: CASSKQVNEQFF.

The V gene is TRBV11-2, the J gene TRBJ1-6; no definite D call. The CDR3 has 14 amino acids. Germline V CDR1 and CDR2: SGHAT, FQNNGV. Trimming shortened V by 3 bases and J by 5 bases, and 8 bases separated the two germline ends. CDR3: CASSFWANNSPLHF. In DNA, the CDR3 is TGTGCCAGCAGCTTTTGGGCGAATAATTCACCCCTCCACTTT.

V gene TRBV5-1 combines with J gene TRBJ2-7, with 10 bases matching TRBD2. Losses at the gene ends were 4 bases for V and 9 bases for J; bases not matched to a gene: 16. CDR3 length: 16 residues. CDR1 is SGHRS, CDR2 YFSETQ, per germline. CDR3 protein: CASSDTHSGGTAGQYF. Written as DNA, the CDR3 is TGCGCCAGCAGCGACACCCATAGCGGGGGGACCGCCGGGCAGTACTTC.

This chain joins TRBV5-8 and TRBJ2-3; D is unclear. V dropped 0 bases and J dropped 1 base, with 6 bases sitting between them. The CDR3 runs 14 residues. Looked up from germline, CDR1 is SGHTS and CDR2 is YDEGEE. DNA for the CDR3: TGTGCCAGCAGCTTGGGCCCGGGCACAGATACGCAGTATTTT. Protein product: CASSLGPGTDTQYF.

The J gene is TRBJ1-3, the V gene TRBV11-3; D is perhaps TRBD1 (5 bases). V lost 3 bases to trimming and J lost 0 bases, with 15 bases between them. Germline assignment: CDR1 SGHNT and CDR2 YENEEA. The CDR3 contains 17 residues. This chain's CDR3 is CASSFRAGTDSGNTIYF. The CDR3 DNA follows: TGTGCCAGCAGCTTCCGAGCCGGGACGGACTCTGGAAACACCATATATTTT.

The genes are TRBV12-5 and TRBJ2-5, with 7 bases aligning to TRBD2. Germline CDR1 is LGHNT and CDR2 is FRNRAP. V trimming: 1 base; J trimming: 5 bases; junction bases outside the gene matches: 7. The CDR3 has 15 amino acids. The CDR3 DNA is TGTGCTAGTGGTTTGGGGATAGCGGGTGAGGAGACCCAGTACTTC. It translates to CASGLGIAGEETQYF.

The table lists this clone with a few counts. The J gene is TRBJ2-7, the V gene TRBV11-2, with a possible D match to TRBD1 (6 bases). The ends were cut back, 5 bases at V and 3 bases at J, with 11 bases in the middle. CDR1 is SGHAT, CDR2 FQNNGV, per germline. The CDR3 is 13 amino acids. The CDR3, as DNA: TGTGCCAGCAGCCCGGACAGATTCTACGAGCAGTACTTC. Translating it yields CASSPDRFYEQYF.

The chain links TRBV4-2 to TRBJ1-2, with D unclear. Germline loops: CDR1 LGHNA, CDR2 YNFKEQ. Trimming stripped 0 bases from V and 7 bases from J, with 12 bases between. The CDR3 covers 14 residues. The CDR3 DNA reads as TGTGCCAGCAGCCAAGATGCGGGGTTCCCTGGCTACACCTTC. Protein product: CASSQDAGFPGYTF.

The chain links TRBV12-2 to TRBJ2-2; the DNA was not compared with TRBD2, the D call given in the table. TRBV12-2 is marked as a pseudogene. The CDR3 is 21 amino acids. The CDR3 protein is CASRQRGLAGTRVGNTGELFF. The DNA for the CDR3 is TGTGCAAGTCGTCAAAGGGGGCTAGCGGGAACTAGAGTGGGGAACACCGGGGAGCTGTTTTTT.

This chain connects TRBV28 to TRBJ2-7; D possibly uses TRBD1 or TRBD2 (6 bases each). This CDR3 contains 12 residues. The germline V gene encodes CDR1 MDHEN and CDR2 SYDVKM. V dropped 11 bases and J dropped 2 bases, with 13 bases sitting between them. The CDR3 sequence: CAAGRGAYEQYF. CDR3 nucleotide sequence: TGTGCCGCCGGTAGGGGGGCCTACGAGCAGTACTTC.

This rearrangement joins TRBV5-5 to TRBJ2-7, with D maybe TRBD2 (5 bases). The CDR3 is 14 amino acids. The V gene's germline CDR1 is SGHKS and CDR2 YYEKEE (reference sequence). Trimming shortened V by 2 bases and J by 0 bases, and 9 bases separated the two germline ends. CDR3 region: CASSFGGYSYEQYF. The CDR3 DNA reads as TGTGCCAGCAGCTTCGGCGGGTACTCCTACGAGCAGTACTTC.

CDR3 residues: CASSTRPRQDPYNEQFF. CDR3 DNA: TGTGCCAGCAGCACGAGACCCCGACAGGACCCCTACAATGAGCAGTTCTTC. The chain uses TRBV7-2 and TRBJ2-1, with TRBD1 as a possible D gene (6 bases). CDR3 size: 17 residues. V was cut by 5 bases and J by 2 bases, with 19 bases left in between. Germline V gene lookup returns CDR1 SGHTA and CDR2 FQGNSA.

The chain has TRBV12-5 and TRBJ1-2, with 7 nucleotides matching TRBD1. Germline CDR1 LGHNT, CDR2 FRNRAP. With V trimmed by 11 bases and J by 4 bases, 10 bases remained unmatched. The CDR3 has 13 residues. Written as DNA, the CDR3 is TGTGCTGGGACAGAGGATCTCTCCTATGGCTACACCTTC. This gives the protein CAGTEDLSYGYTF.

The gene calls are TRBV7-2 and TRBJ2-1; D possibly corresponds to TRBD2 (6 bases). Germline values: CDR1 SGHTA, CDR2 FQGNSA. The CDR3 loop spans 14 amino acids. V shed 4 bases and J shed 9 bases, with 16 bases lying between them. CDR3 residues: CASSSTPGVVEQFF. CDR3 nucleotides: TGTGCCAGCAGCTCCACGCCGGGGGTCGTTGAGCAGTTCTTC.

This sequence joins TRBV27 and TRBJ2-1, with TRBD2 matching 14 bases. In germline, CDR1 is MNHEY, CDR2 SMNVEV (reference sequence). V gave up 3 bases and J gave up 4 bases; unmatched junction bases: 8. The CDR3 has 18 amino acids. This chain's CDR3 is CASSLGLAGVYRYNEQFF. Here the CDR3 DNA reads TGTGCCAGCAGTTTGGGACTAGCGGGGGTCTACCGATACAATGAGCAGTTCTTC.

J is TRBJ2-7 and V is TRBV7-6; TRBD2 matches 8 bases. This CDR3 has 15 amino acids. Germline V lookup: CDR1 SGHVS, CDR2 FNYEAQ. Trimming took 1 base from V and 5 from J; bases not matched to a gene: 7. Here the CDR3 reads CASSLVAGPWDEQYF. The CDR3 nucleotides are TGTGCCAGCAGCTTAGTAGCGGGGCCCTGGGACGAGCAGTACTTC.

This clone was seen only a few times. The chain uses TRBV5-1 and TRBJ1-1; D unresolved. Germline V lookup: CDR1 SGHRS, CDR2 YFSETQ. V was trimmed by 2 bases and J by 1 base, leaving 6 bases between them. This CDR3 contains 13 residues. CDR3 sequence (DNA): TGCGCCAGCAGCTTAGGAGAGAACACTGAAGCTTTCTTT. This translates into CASSLGENTEAFF.

The rearrangement joins TRBV4-3 to TRBJ1-3; D is ambiguous. The CDR3 has 14 amino acids. Deletions cut 4 bases from V and 1 base from J, with 8 bases between. In germline, CDR1 is LGHNA, CDR2 YSLEER. CDR3 DNA sequence: TGCGCCAGCAGCCGAGGTAGTTCTGGAAACACCATATATTTT. This codes for CASSRGSSGNTIYF.

This sequence joins TRBV10-3 and TRBJ1-5, with D maybe TRBD1 (5 bases). The CDR3 extends over 13 amino acids. The germline gives CDR1 ENHRY, CDR2 SYGVKD. The V and J ends lost 4 bases and 5 bases respectively, with 9 bases between them. CDR3 amino acids: CAISGDLYQPQHF. The CDR3 DNA sequence: TGTGCCATCAGTGGGGACTTGTATCAGCCCCAGCATTTT.

J is TRBJ2-7 and V is TRBV14; D gene ambiguous. V was pared by 1 base and J by 3 bases, with 7 bases between. From germline, CDR1 is SGHDN and CDR2 FVKESK. The CDR3 has 13 residues. CDR3: CASSQGYNYEQYF. CDR3 nucleotide sequence: TGTGCCAGCAGCCAAGGTTATAACTACGAGCAGTACTTC.

This clone was seen a handful of times. The chain uses TRBV12-3 or TRBV12-4 and TRBJ1-6, with no clear D. V gave up 7 bases and J gave up 14 bases, with 12 bases separating them. The CDR3 is made up of 11 amino acids. DNA for the CDR3: TGTGCCAGCACATCGTCTGGGGCCCTCCACTTT. It specifies CASTSSGALHF.

The CDR3 loop is CASSRQQGDTEAFF. The CDR3 nucleotides are TGCGCCAGCAGCCGGCAACAGGGTGACACTGAAGCTTTCTTT. V gene TRBV4-1 combines with J gene TRBJ1-1, with D tentatively TRBD1 (6 bases). The CDR3 covers 14 residues. Looked up from germline, CDR1 is MGHRA and CDR2 is YSYEKL. The ends were cut back, 4 bases at V and 3 bases at J, with 12 bases in the middle.

CDR3 coding DNA: TGTGCCTGGGCCGTTCCCCTGCGATTATATGGCTACACCTTC. This translates into CAWAVPLRLYGYTF. The chain uses TRBV30 and TRBJ1-2, with unresolved D. The CDR3 totals 14 residues. Germline V gene sequence: CDR1 GTSNPN, CDR2 SVGIG (reference sequence). Deletions cut 5 bases from V and 5 bases from J, with 18 bases between.

This clone was seen a few times. This chain connects TRBV7-3 to TRBJ2-1; D may be TRBD1 (6 bases). CDR1 is SGHTA and CDR2 is FQGTGA in the germline V gene. The V end lost 4 bases, the J end lost 1 base, and 8 bases lay between the germline ends. The CDR3 has 14 amino acids. CDR3 region: CASSSQGSYNEQFF. DNA of the CDR3: TGTGCCAGCAGCTCGCAGGGGTCCTACAATGAGCAGTTCTTC. Full variable domain (remainder filled in from reference TRBV7-3 and TRBJ2-1): GAGVSQTPSNKVTEKGKYVELRCDPISGHTALYWYRQSLGQGPEFLIYFQGTGAADDSGLPNDRFFAVRPEGSVSTLKIQRTERGDSAVYLCASSSQGSYNEQFFGPGTRLTVL.

This clone was seen a handful of times. The chain has TRBV7-3 and TRBJ2-1; D is ambiguous. Between the trimmed V and J ends, which lost 6 bases and 2 bases, there was a span of 11 bases. This CDR3 is built from 14 residues. Germline-derived CDR1 and CDR2 are SGHTA and FQGTGA. The CDR3 bases are TGTGCCAGCAGGGCCAGAAAGGCCTACAATGAGCAGTTCTTC. This sequence encodes CASRARKAYNEQFF.

This clone came up a few times. The chain combines TRBV18 with TRBJ1-6; a possible D gene is TRBD1 (5 bases). Per the germline V gene, CDR1 is KGHSH and CDR2 is LQKENI. The CDR3 is 16 amino acids. Trimming cost V 4 bases and J 6 bases, with 16 bases left between them. The DNA of the CDR3 is TGTGCCAGCTCACTCCAGGGCGGACACACTAATTCACCCCTCCACTTT. Its translation is CASSLQGGHTNSPLHF.

The chain carries TRBV29-1 and TRBJ2-5; 7 positions match TRBD1. Trimming removed 7 bases from V and 0 bases from J; junction bases left unmatched: 8. The CDR3 sequence is 14 residues long. Looked up from germline, CDR1 is SQVTM and CDR2 is ANQGSEA. DNA for the CDR3: TGCAGCGCTACCGACAGGGTTGACCAAGAGACCCAGTACTTC. Its translation is CSATDRVDQETQYF.

The chain joins TRBV19 to TRBJ1-1; 7 bases agree with TRBD1. This CDR3 is built from 16 residues. V was clipped by 5 bases and J by 4 bases; unmatched bases: 13. Germline V gene lookup returns CDR1 LNHDA and CDR2 SQIVND (reference sequence). The CDR3 is CASSLNLGRGSTEAFF. The CDR3 DNA follows: TGTGCCAGTAGTCTCAACTTAGGCAGGGGGAGCACTGAAGCTTTCTTT.

This clone was observed a few times. The V gene is TRBV12-2, the J gene TRBJ2-3; the listed D gene, TRBD2, was not tested against the DNA. TRBV12-2 is classified as a pseudogene. This CDR3 spans 17 amino acids. CDR3 nucleotides: TGTGCAAGTCGCTCCCCGGGGACTAGCGGGAGTACGGGTACGCAGTATTTT. Its protein is CASRSPGTSGSTGTQYF.

CDR3 in amino acids: CASSSGTTQETQYF. CDR3 DNA: TGTGCCAGCAGCTCCGGGACTACCCAAGAGACCCAGTACTTC. The chain recombines TRBV5-5 with TRBJ2-5; TRBD2 agrees at 7 bases. CDR3 length: 14 residues. CDR1 and CDR2 from the germline V gene are SGHKS and YYEKEE (reference sequence). The junction had 3 bases not matched to a gene; V was cut back by 3 bases and J by 1 base.